These 13 T cell receptor beta chains came from one sample sequenced in a study of identical twins. Via MiXCR, TCRdb re-called the 5' RACE reads, giving one row per CDR3 protein. The sample carries 350,000 to 400,000 distinct CDR3 sequences, approximately 8.7% recorded once. The sequenced material came from naive T cells sorted from blood. These receptors were collected from a woman between 45 and 65 years old in good health.

This clonotype has a count of ten or more. The chain combines TRBV9 with TRBJ2-7; tentatively, D is TRBD1 or TRBD2 (6 bases each). Trimming took 2 bases from V and 5 from J, leaving 17 bases between them. In germline, CDR1 is SGDLS, CDR2 YYNGEE. This CDR3 region has 15 residues. This CDR3 reads CASSVFAGQINEQYF. In DNA form, the CDR3 reads TGTGCCAGCAGCGTTTTTGCGGGACAAATTAACGAGCAGTACTTC.

This clonotype was counted only a few times. The chain couples TRBV19 to TRBJ1-2; D is possibly TRBD1 (5 bases). The CDR3 length is 11 residues. Germline values: CDR1 LNHDA, CDR2 SQIVND (reference sequence). V shed 10 bases and J shed 8 bases, with 14 bases lying between them. The CDR3 sequence: CATSGGGGYTF. For the CDR3, the DNA is TGTGCCACGTCGGGGGGAGGAGGCTACACCTTC.

This clonotype was counted at least ten times. The chain links TRBV25-1 to TRBJ2-2; 14 bases map to TRBD2. The trim removed 6 bases at V and 6 bases at J, leaving 3 bases unmatched. This CDR3 is built from 15 residues. Germline V gene lookup returns CDR1 MGHDK and CDR2 SYGVNS. The CDR3 coding sequence is TGTGCCAGCAGAGGGACTAGCGGGAGTGCCGGGGAGCTGTTTTTT. Protein: CASRGTSGSAGELFF.

The genes are TRBV25-1 and TRBJ2-6, with D perhaps matching TRBD1 or TRBD2 (6 bases each). The CDR3 totals 18 residues. Trimming took 7 bases from V and 2 from J, leaving 21 bases between them. Germline V gene data show CDR1 as MGHDK and CDR2 as SYGVNS. The CDR3 here is CASMLGGPLGAGANVLTF. CDR3 nucleotide sequence: TGTGCCAGCATGCTTGGGGGGCCTCTCGGGGCTGGGGCCAACGTCCTGACTTTC.

Ten or more counts support this clonotype. This chain links TRBV20-1 with TRBJ1-1, with D possibly matching TRBD1 (5 bases). Deletions cut 2 bases from V and 6 bases from J, with 19 bases between. Germline V CDR1 and CDR2: DFQATT, SNEGSKA (reference sequence). CDR3 length equals 15 residues. CDR3 residues: CSARRLGGDSAEAFF. The CDR3 DNA follows: TGCAGTGCTAGACGGCTGGGGGGGGATAGCGCTGAAGCTTTCTTT.

V gene TRBV5-1 combines with J gene TRBJ1-4; a weak D match, TRBD1 (6 bases). Trimming took 7 bases from V and 7 from J, leaving 14 bases between them. The CDR3 consists of 13 residues. Germline CDR1 reads SGHRS; CDR2 reads YFSETQ. This chain's CDR3 is CASAWGRSEKLFF. Here the CDR3 DNA reads TGCGCCAGCGCGTGGGGGCGCAGTGAAAAACTGTTTTTT.

This chain uses TRBV18 with TRBJ2-6, with D hard to call. Trimming took 10 bases from V and 4 from J, leaving 14 bases between them. The CDR3 runs to 14 residues. The V gene's germline CDR1 is KGHSH and CDR2 LQKENI. CDR3 amino acids: CATADRDGANVLTF. Written as DNA, the CDR3 is TGTGCCACCGCCGACCGCGACGGGGCCAACGTCCTGACTTTC.

V and J are TRBV12-3 or TRBV12-4 and TRBJ2-4; no clear D. V was cut by 3 bases and J by 6 bases, with 6 bases left in between. The CDR3 has 12 residues. CDR3 region: CASSFGLNIQYF. The CDR3 bases are TGTGCCAGCAGTTTTGGGTTAAACATTCAGTACTTC.

The chain joins TRBV5-1 to TRBJ2-5, with unresolved D. Per the germline V gene, CDR1 is SGHRS and CDR2 is YFSETQ. Trimming removed 1 base at V and 4 bases at J, with 8 bases between. The CDR3 loop spans 13 amino acids. CDR3: CASSLHSRETQYF. DNA for the CDR3: TGCGCCAGCAGCTTGCATTCTCGAGAGACCCAGTACTTC.

This chain joins TRBV28 and TRBJ2-5, with a possible D match to TRBD2 (6 bases). There are 16 residues in the CDR3. Germline V gene sequence: CDR1 MDHEN, CDR2 SYDVKM. Deletions cut 3 bases from V and 0 bases from J, with 14 bases between. CDR3 amino acids: CASSFLSGVYQETQYF. DNA for the CDR3: TGTGCCAGCAGTTTTCTGTCGGGAGTTTACCAAGAGACCCAGTACTTC.

This clonotype was counted between two and nine times. The chain combines TRBV5-1 with TRBJ2-7; tentative D call: TRBD2 (6 bases). From germline, CDR1 is SGHRS and CDR2 YFSETQ. The ends were cut back, 0 bases at V and 0 bases at J, with 10 bases in the middle. This CDR3 is built from 15 residues. The CDR3 DNA sequence: TGCGCCAGCAGCTTGGGGGGGGTATACTCCTACGAGCAGTACTTC. It codes for CASSLGGVYSYEQYF.

This clonotype was detected many times. The V and J genes are TRBV14 and TRBJ2-4, with D maybe TRBD1 (6 bases). Trimming left V 4 bases short and J 6 bases short, with 10 bases between. The CDR3 has 13 amino acids. Germline V CDR1 and CDR2: SGHDN, FVKESK. CDR3 loop: CASSLRGRNIQYF. The DNA of the CDR3 is TGTGCCAGCAGCCTCAGGGGTAGAAACATTCAGTACTTC.

This clonotype has a handful of counts. V usage is TRBV9 and J usage is TRBJ2-1; TRBD2 might be the D (7 bases). Trimming shortened V by 0 bases and J by 5 bases, and 24 bases separated the two germline ends. Germline V lookup: CDR1 SGDLS, CDR2 YYNGEE. CDR3 size: 19 residues. CDR3 sequence: CASSVGGFGGGRRHNEQFF. The CDR3 coding sequence is TGTGCCAGCAGCGTAGGAGGCTTCGGGGGCGGGAGAAGGCACAATGAGCAGTTCTTC.